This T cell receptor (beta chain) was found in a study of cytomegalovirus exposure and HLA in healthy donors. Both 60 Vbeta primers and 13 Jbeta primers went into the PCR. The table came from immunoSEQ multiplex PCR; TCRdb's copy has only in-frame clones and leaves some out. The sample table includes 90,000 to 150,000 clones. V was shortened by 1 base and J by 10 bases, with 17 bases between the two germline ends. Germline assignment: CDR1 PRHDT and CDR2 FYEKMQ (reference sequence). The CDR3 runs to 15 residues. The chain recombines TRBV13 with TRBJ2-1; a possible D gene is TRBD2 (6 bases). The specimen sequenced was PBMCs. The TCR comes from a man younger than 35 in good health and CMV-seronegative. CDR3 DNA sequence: TGTGCCAGCAGCTTAGAAGCGGGCCCCATGAGAGAGCAGTTCTTC. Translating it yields CASSLEAGPMREQFF.